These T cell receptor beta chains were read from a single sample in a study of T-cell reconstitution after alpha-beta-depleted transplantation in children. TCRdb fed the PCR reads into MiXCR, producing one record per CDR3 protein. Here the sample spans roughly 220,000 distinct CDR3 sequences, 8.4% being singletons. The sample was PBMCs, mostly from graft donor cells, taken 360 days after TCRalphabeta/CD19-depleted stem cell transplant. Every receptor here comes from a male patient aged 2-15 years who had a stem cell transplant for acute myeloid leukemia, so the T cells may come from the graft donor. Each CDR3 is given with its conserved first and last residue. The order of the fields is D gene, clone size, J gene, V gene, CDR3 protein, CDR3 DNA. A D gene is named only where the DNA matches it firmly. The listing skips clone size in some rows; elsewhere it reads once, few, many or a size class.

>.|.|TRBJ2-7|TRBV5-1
CASSPTGYPYEQYF
TGCGCCAGCAGCCCCACAGGGTACCCCTACGAGCAGTACTTC
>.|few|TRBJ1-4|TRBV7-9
CASSPNREANEKLFF
TGTGCCAGCAGCCCAAACAGGGAGGCTAATGAAAAACTGTTTTTT
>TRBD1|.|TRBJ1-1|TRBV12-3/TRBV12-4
CASSFSTGRTEAFF
TGTGCCAGCAGTTTTTCGACAGGGAGAACTGAAGCTTTCTTT
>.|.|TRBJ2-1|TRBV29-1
CSVEVAAAYNEQFF
TGCAGCGTTGAAGTGGCAGCGGCCTACAATGAGCAGTTCTTC
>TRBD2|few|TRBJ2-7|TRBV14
CASSQGLAVSYEQYF
TGTGCCAGCAGCCAAGGACTAGCGGTTTCCTACGAGCAGTACTTC
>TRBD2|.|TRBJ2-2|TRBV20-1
CSALQAGANTGELFF
TGCAGTGCCCTCCAAGCGGGGGCGAACACCGGGGAGCTGTTTTTT
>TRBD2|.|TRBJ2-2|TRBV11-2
CASSFLLAGGAPNTGELFF
TGTGCCAGCAGCTTCCTTCTAGCGGGAGGGGCACCGAACACCGGGGAGCTGTTTTTT
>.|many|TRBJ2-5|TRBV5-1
CASSLEDSQETQYF
TGCGCCAGCAGCTTGGAAGACAGCCAAGAGACCCAGTACTTC
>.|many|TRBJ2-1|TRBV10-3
CAIGTGRETYNEQFF
TGTGCCATCGGAACGGGACGGGAGACCTACAATGAGCAGTTCTTC
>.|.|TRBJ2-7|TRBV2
CASSTRTVLEQYF
TGTGCCAGCTCCACGAGGACAGTCCTCGAGCAGTACTTC
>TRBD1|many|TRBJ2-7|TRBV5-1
CASSFPLGQGRSYEQYF
TGCGCCAGCAGCTTTCCCCTAGGACAGGGGCGGTCCTACGAGCAGTACTTC
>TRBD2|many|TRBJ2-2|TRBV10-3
CAIRGTSGTINTGELFF
TGTGCCATCAGAGGGACTAGCGGGACAATCAACACCGGGGAGCTGTTTTTT
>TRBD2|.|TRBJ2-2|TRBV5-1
CASSRGGTNTGELFF
TGCGCCAGCAGCCGGGGGGGCACGAACACCGGGGAGCTGTTTTTT
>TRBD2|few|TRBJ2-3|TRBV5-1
CASSPMTSRTDTQYF
TGCGCCAGCAGCCCTATGACTAGCCGCACAGATACGCAGTATTTT
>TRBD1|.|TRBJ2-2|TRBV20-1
CSAGTGRNTGELFF
TGCAGTGCTGGGACAGGGAGGAACACCGGGGAGCTGTTTTTT
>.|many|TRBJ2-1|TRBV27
CASSFDRPVYNEQFF
TGTGCCAGCAGTTTCGACCGACCAGTCTACAATGAGCAGTTCTTC
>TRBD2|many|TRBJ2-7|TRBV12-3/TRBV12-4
CASSSGGLAGAYYEQYF
TGTGCCAGCAGTTCAGGGGGACTAGCGGGAGCTTATTACGAGCAGTACTTC
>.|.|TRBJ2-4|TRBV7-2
CASSLRPLALAKNIQYF
TGTGCCAGCAGCTTAAGACCGCTGGCTCTCGCCAAAAACATTCAGTACTTC
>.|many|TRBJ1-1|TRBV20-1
CSASIGQANTEAFF
TGCAGTGCTAGTATAGGCCAGGCGAACACTGAAGCTTTCTTT
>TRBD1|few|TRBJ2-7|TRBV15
CATSRDQLGQSSYEQYF
TGTGCCACCAGCAGAGATCAATTGGGACAGAGCTCCTACGAGCAGTACTTC
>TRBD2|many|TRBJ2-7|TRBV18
CASSPRTSGTFEQYF
TGTGCCAGCTCACCAAGGACTAGCGGTACCTTCGAGCAGTACTTC
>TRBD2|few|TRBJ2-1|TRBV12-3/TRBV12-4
CASSPHSGRVNEQFF
TGTGCCAGCAGCCCCCATAGCGGGAGAGTCAATGAGCAGTTCTTC
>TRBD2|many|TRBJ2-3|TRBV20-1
CSARRGEDTQYF
TGCAGTGCTAGACGGGGGGAAGATACGCAGTATTTT
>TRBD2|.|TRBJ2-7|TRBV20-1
CSAVAGGTYEQYF
TGCAGTGCGGTGGCGGGAGGTACCTACGAGCAGTACTTC
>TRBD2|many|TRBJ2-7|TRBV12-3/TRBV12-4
CASSFGTSVSEQYF
TGTGCCAGCAGTTTCGGGACTAGCGTTTCCGAGCAGTACTTC
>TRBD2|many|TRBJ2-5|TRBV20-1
CSASLAGKETQYF
TGCAGTGCTTCGCTAGCGGGGAAAGAGACCCAGTACTTC
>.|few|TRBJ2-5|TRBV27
CASSLEFYQTQYF
TGTGCCAGCAGTTTAGAGTTCTATCAGACCCAGTACTTC
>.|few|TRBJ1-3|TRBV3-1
CASGRTDSGNTIYF
TGTGCCAGCGGGAGGACGGACTCTGGAAACACCATATATTTT
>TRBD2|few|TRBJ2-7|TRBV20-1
CSASRGLAASYEQYF
TGCAGTGCTAGCCGCGGTCTAGCGGCCTCCTACGAGCAGTACTTC
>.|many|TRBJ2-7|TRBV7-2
CASSLRLQVYEQYF
TGTGCCAGCAGCTTACGCCTACAGGTCTACGAGCAGTACTTC
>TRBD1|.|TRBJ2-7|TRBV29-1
CSVETGTGYEQYF
TGCAGCGTTGAAACCGGGACAGGCTACGAGCAGTACTTC
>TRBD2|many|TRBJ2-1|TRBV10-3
CAISEPGLAGAYNEQFF
TGTGCCATCAGTGAGCCAGGACTAGCGGGGGCTTACAATGAGCAGTTCTTC
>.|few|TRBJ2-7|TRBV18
CASSPYTGQTYEQYF
TGTGCCAGCTCACCCTACACCGGACAGACCTACGAGCAGTACTTC
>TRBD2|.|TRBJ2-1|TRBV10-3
CAISRLAGGNEQFF
TGTGCCATCAGCAGACTAGCGGGGGGGAATGAGCAGTTCTTC
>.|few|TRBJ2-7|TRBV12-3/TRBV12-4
CASSFGGLGEQYF
TGTGCCAGCAGTTTTGGGGGCCTGGGTGAGCAGTACTTC
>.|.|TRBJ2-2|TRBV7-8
CASTPRIRENTGELFF
TGTGCCAGCACCCCGAGGATAAGGGAGAACACCGGGGAGCTGTTTTTT
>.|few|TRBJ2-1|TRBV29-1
CSVELGGDSYNEQFF
TGCAGCGTTGAACTTGGCGGGGATTCCTACAATGAGCAGTTCTTC
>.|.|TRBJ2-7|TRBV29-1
CSVEAHPTYEQYF
TGCAGCGTTGAAGCCCACCCTACCTACGAGCAGTACTTC
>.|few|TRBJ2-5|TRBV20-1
CSPKETQYF
TGCAGCCCCAAGGAGACCCAGTACTTC
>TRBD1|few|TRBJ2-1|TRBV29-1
CSVTGVDEQFF
TGCAGCGTTACAGGGGTGGATGAGCAGTTCTTC
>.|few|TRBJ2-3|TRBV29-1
CSVERVLGDTQYF
TGCAGCGTTGAAAGAGTCCTCGGAGATACGCAGTATTTT
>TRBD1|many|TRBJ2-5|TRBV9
CASTRGLQETQYF
TGTGCCAGCACGAGGGGGCTGCAAGAGACCCAGTACTTC
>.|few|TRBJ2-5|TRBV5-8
CASSLWPQETQYF
TGTGCCAGCAGCTTGTGGCCTCAAGAGACCCAGTACTTC
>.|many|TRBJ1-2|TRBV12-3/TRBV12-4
CASSSGPGRLGGGYTF
TGTGCCAGCAGTTCGGGACCGGGAAGGCTCGGTGGCGGCTACACCTTC
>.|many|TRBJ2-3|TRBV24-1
CATSDPGSGDTQYF
TGTGCCACCAGCGACCCGGGCTCGGGCGATACGCAGTATTTT
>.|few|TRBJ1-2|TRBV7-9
CASSLDGGGGYTF
TGTGCCAGCAGCTTGGACGGCGGAGGGGGCTACACCTTC
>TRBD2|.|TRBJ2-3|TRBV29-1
CSVAKGGAGDTQYF
TGCAGCGTTGCGAAGGGAGGGGCAGGTGATACGCAGTATTTT
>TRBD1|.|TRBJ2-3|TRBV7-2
CASSSRTGSSDTQYF
TGTGCCAGCAGCTCTCGGACAGGGAGTTCAGATACGCAGTATTTT
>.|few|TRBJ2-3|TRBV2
CASDVLAGTDTQYF
TGTGCCAGCGATGTCTTAGCGGGCACAGATACGCAGTATTTT
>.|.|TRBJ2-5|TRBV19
CASTRGHSIRETQYF
TGTGCCAGTACCCGGGGACATTCAATACGAGAGACCCAGTACTTC
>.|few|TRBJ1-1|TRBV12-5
CASGLGNTEAFF
TGTGCTAGTGGTTTGGGGAACACTGAAGCTTTCTTT